Shown below are 22 T cell receptor beta chains from a single sample sequenced in a study of T-cell memory formation after mild COVID-19. TCRdb re-analysed the 5' RACE reads in MiXCR, keeping a single row per CDR3 protein. The sample lists about 340,000 distinct CDR3 sequences, about an eighth seen once, with about 22% in the top ten. The sequenced material came from PBMCs or a T cell subset sorted from them (not recorded which). The receptors were gathered from a man aged 18 to 35 who had mild COVID-19 (a few samples of this study predate the infection). Cell type and time point are not known.

On this clonotype: One end of the junction fails to match germline, which may point to a read error. The chain links TRBV7-7 to TRBJ2-3; a weak D match, TRBD1 (6 bases). This CDR3 spans 17 amino acids. CDR1 and CDR2 (germline): SSHAT, FNYEAQ (reference sequence). This CDR3 reads CASSLEYLGTHTDTQYF. The CDR3 nucleotides read TGTGCTAGCAGCTTAGAGTATTTGGGGACACACACAGATACGCAGTATTTT.

This clonotype has a handful of counts. The rearrangement uses TRBV4-2 and TRBJ1-2, with TRBD1 matching 7 bases. The trim removed 4 bases at V and 1 base at J, leaving 6 bases unmatched. The germline gives CDR1 LGHNA, CDR2 YNFKEQ. The CDR3 extends over 15 amino acids. CDR3 sequence: CASSRRTGDNYGYTF. The DNA for the CDR3 is TGTGCCAGCAGCCGCAGAACAGGGGATAACTATGGCTACACCTTC.

A remark on this clonotype: A read error may explain this, as a much larger clone is one base away. The chain links TRBV4-1 to TRBJ2-5; D possibly corresponds to TRBD2 (6 bases). Germline V gene data show CDR1 as MGHRA and CDR2 as YSYEKL. The CDR3 has 17 amino acids. The CDR3 nucleotides read TGCGACAGCAGCCAAGATCGGCTAGCGATTATCCAAGAGACCCAGTACTTC. Its protein product is CDSSQDRLAIIQETQYF.

The chain couples TRBV5-1 to TRBJ2-3; D may correspond to TRBD1 or TRBD2 (6 bases each). Germline V gene sequence: CDR1 SGHRS, CDR2 YFSETQ. V shed 1 base and J shed 5 bases, with 14 bases lying between them. The CDR3 is 15 residues long. The CDR3 loop reads CASSLMGGPGDTQYF. CDR3 nucleotide sequence: TGCGCCAGCAGCTTGATGGGGGGCCCTGGAGATACGCAGTATTTT.

The chain is built from TRBV6-1 and TRBJ1-5; D might be TRBD1 (6 bases). The CDR3 extends over 16 amino acids. V dropped 5 bases and J dropped 6 bases, with 20 bases sitting between them. CDR1 is MNHNS and CDR2 is SASEGT in the germline V gene. The CDR3 sequence: CASSLQGYGVSQPQHF. The CDR3 DNA reads TGTGCCAGCAGTTTACAGGGTTACGGGGTCAGTCAGCCCCAGCATTTT.

This chain connects TRBV5-3 to TRBJ2-1; D uncertain. TRBV5-3 is known as an ORF, though its function is uncertain. The CDR3 is 9 residues long. Trimming stripped 6 bases from V and 9 bases from J, with 4 bases between. CDR3 protein: CARKGEQFF. The CDR3 nucleotides read TGTGCCAGAAAGGGTGAGCAGTTCTTC.

The chain recombines TRBV5-6 with TRBJ2-1; D call uncertain. The CDR3 runs to 15 residues. Deletions cut 2 bases from V and 6 bases from J, with 15 bases between. Germline-derived CDR1 and CDR2 are SGHDT and YYEEEE. Written as DNA, the CDR3 is TGTGCCAGCAGCTTTTACTCTCTAGTCCCCAATGAGCAGTTCTTC. Translated, it gives CASSFYSLVPNEQFF. Using reference TRBV5-6 and TRBJ2-1 for the parts outside the CDR3, the full variable domain is DAGVTQSPTHLIKTRGQQVTLRCSPKSGHDTVSWYQQALGQGPQFIFQYYEEEERQRGNFPDRFSGHQFPNYSSELNVNALLLGDSALYLCASSFYSLVPNEQFFGPGTRLTVL.

In its sample, this clonotype was seen many times. The chain has TRBV5-1 and TRBJ2-5; TRBD2 might be the D (5 bases). Germline CDR1 is SGHRS and CDR2 is YFSETQ. V shed 1 base and J shed 1 base, with 14 bases lying between them. The CDR3 runs to 16 residues. The DNA for the CDR3 is TGCGCCAGCAGCTTGAACGGGGAAGCCCTCCAAGAGACCCAGTACTTC. The encoded protein is CASSLNGEALQETQYF.

The rearrangement uses TRBV29-1 and TRBJ2-3; the D gene could be TRBD1 or TRBD2 (5 bases each). Germline loops: CDR1 SQVTM, CDR2 ANQGSEA. V was clipped by 6 bases and J by 4 bases, with 17 bases between them. This CDR3 is built from 14 residues. The CDR3 region has the DNA TGCAGCGTACGTTGGCAGGGAGTATCAGATACGCAGTATTTT. Its translation is CSVRWQGVSDTQYF.

This clonotype has ten or more counts. This chain joins TRBV7-2 and TRBJ2-7, with unresolved D. The V gene lost 4 bases and the J gene lost 0 bases, with 13 bases spanning the gap. The CDR3 runs to 15 residues. Germline CDR1 and CDR2: SGHTA and FQGNSA. The CDR3: CASSSPHRGSYEQYV. The CDR3 nucleotides are TGTGCCAGCAGCTCCCCTCATAGAGGCTCCTACGAGCAGTACGTC.

This clonotype was detected only a few times. The chain joins TRBV20-1 to TRBJ2-1; D is undetermined. The V gene lost 6 bases and the J gene lost 0 bases, with 15 bases spanning the gap. CDR1 and CDR2 from the germline V gene are DFQATT and SNEGSKA (reference sequence). The CDR3 runs to 15 residues. In DNA, the CDR3 is TGCAGTGCAAACCCGGCAGAAAGCTCCTACAATGAGCAGTTCTTC. The encoded protein is CSANPAESSYNEQFF.

The CDR3 reads CASIRSGNTEAFF. The CDR3 bases are TGTGCCAGCATCCGGTCGGGGAACACTGAAGCTTTCTTT. V and J are TRBV7-9 and TRBJ1-1; D gene uncertain. The germline V gene has CDR1 SEHNR and CDR2 FQNEAQ (reference sequence). The V and J ends lost 7 bases and 1 base respectively, with 10 bases between them. CDR3 length: 13 amino acids.

This rearrangement joins TRBV9 to TRBJ1-1; a weak D match, TRBD1 (6 bases). Germline values: CDR1 SGDLS, CDR2 YYNGEE. V lost 0 bases and J 2 bases, leaving 8 bases between the germline ends. There are 14 residues in the CDR3. This CDR3 is CASSVAGANTEAFF. In nucleotides, the CDR3 is TGTGCCAGCAGCGTAGCGGGGGCCAACACTGAAGCTTTCTTT.

This clonotype was counted between two and nine times. The chain couples TRBV6-5 to TRBJ1-6; D is unresolved. Germline V gives CDR1 MNHEY, CDR2 SVGAGI. Trimming cost V 2 bases and J 0 bases, with 5 bases left between them. This CDR3 spans 15 amino acids. CDR3 bases: TGTGCCAGCAGTTACGGGATCTCCTATAATTCACCCCTCCACTTT. This codes for CASSYGISYNSPLHF.

This chain uses TRBV19 with TRBJ1-2, with 7 nucleotides matching TRBD1. Germline loops: CDR1 LNHDA, CDR2 SQIVND (reference sequence). Trimming at V came to 3 bases and at J to 4 bases, leaving 14 bases not matched to a gene. CDR3 length: 17 amino acids. Written as DNA, the CDR3 is TGTGCCAGTAGTATCCCAACCTCAATGGACAGGATCTATGGCTACACCTTC. Its protein product is CASSIPTSMDRIYGYTF.

The chain couples TRBV23-1 to TRBJ2-4; maybe TRBD1 (6 bases). TRBV23-1 is treated as an ORF (open reading frame) with a function not yet certain. This CDR3 is 15 amino acids long. The V end was cut by 4 bases, the J end by 0 bases, with 10 bases between. CDR3 coding DNA: TGCGCCAGCAGTCCGAGGGGGATAGCCAAAAACATTCAGTACTTC. Encoded protein: CASSPRGIAKNIQYF.

This chain links TRBV9 with TRBJ2-5; weak D call: TRBD2 (5 bases). V shed 0 bases and J shed 5 bases, with 11 bases lying between them. Germline loops: CDR1 SGDLS, CDR2 YYNGEE. The CDR3 sequence is 14 residues long. The CDR3 DNA reads as TGTGCCAGCAGCGTAGTCTCTAGCTCGGAGACCCAGTACTTC. Protein sequence: CASSVVSSSETQYF. Filled out from reference TRBV9 and TRBJ2-5, the complete variable domain reads DSGVTQTPKHLITATGQRVTLRCSPRSGDLSVYWYQQSLDQGLQFLIQYYNGEERAKGNILERFSAQQFPDLHSELNLSSLELGDSALYFCASSVVSSSETQYFGPGTRLLVL.

This clonotype was observed a handful of times. This chain uses TRBV6-2 or TRBV6-3 with TRBJ2-3; tentative D call: TRBD1 (6 bases). The V gene's germline CDR1 is MNHEY and CDR2 SVGEGT. V lost 6 bases and J lost 0, with 16 bases in between. The length of the CDR3 is 16 residues. CDR3 in amino acids: CASSPRGHPSTDTQYF. CDR3 coding DNA: TGTGCCAGCAGCCCCCGGGGACACCCTAGCACAGATACGCAGTATTTT.

The chain combines TRBV5-1 with TRBJ2-5, with 10 bases identical to TRBD1. The ends lost 5 bases at V and 4 bases at J; junction bases unmatched: 5. There are 14 residues in the CDR3. Germline CDR1 and CDR2: SGHRS and YFSETQ. CDR3 protein: CASRTGGEGETQYF. In nucleotides, the CDR3 is TGCGCCAGCAGGACAGGGGGCGAGGGAGAGACCCAGTACTTC.

The V and J genes are TRBV6-2 or TRBV6-3 and TRBJ2-7, with D possibly called TRBD1 or TRBD2 (6 bases each). The germline V and J ends were trimmed by 0 bases and 0 bases, with 12 bases remaining between them. The CDR3 loop spans 16 amino acids. The germline V gene encodes CDR1 MNHEY and CDR2 SVGEGT. CDR3 nucleotides: TGTGCCAGCAGTTACTCGAGGGGGGAAAGCTCCTACGAGCAGTACGTC. This codes for CASSYSRGESSYEQYV.

This clonotype was seen a handful of times. V and J are TRBV19 and TRBJ2-5; a possible D gene is TRBD2 (5 bases). The germline V gene encodes CDR1 LNHDA and CDR2 SQIVND (reference sequence). The CDR3 is 16 residues long. V was shortened by 2 bases and J by 2 bases, with 15 bases between the two germline ends. CDR3 sequence (DNA): TGTGCCAGTAGTATATCCCGGGTGCGGGCACAAGAGACCCAGTACTTC. Protein: CASSISRVRAQETQYF.

This clonotype was counted between two and nine times. This chain connects TRBV19 to TRBJ1-1, with D maybe TRBD1 (5 bases). V dropped 6 bases and J dropped 3 bases, with 17 bases sitting between them. Germline assignment: CDR1 LNHDA and CDR2 SQIVND (reference sequence). The CDR3 spans 15 residues. The CDR3 bases are TGTGCCAGTAGCGGGACTCGCTTTGGGGACACTGAAGCTTTCTTT. This sequence encodes CASSGTRFGDTEAFF.